These T cell receptor beta chains were read from a single sample in a study of memory CD4+ T cells and cytomegalovirus serostatus. Only in-frame clones appear in the TCRdb table, and some are missing; sequencing was by immunoSEQ multiplex PCR. In the table there are about 50,000 clones, approximately 78% of which are singletons. Sequences were obtained from memory CD4+ T cells from blood. The receptors were gathered from an adult in good health and CMV-seronegative. Both conserved end residues are part of each CDR3. Each record gives: D gene, J gene, V gene, clone size, CDR3 DNA, CDR3 protein. D genes are given only for firm matches. Size is stated for part of the rows, as once, few or many counts, or as a class when the clone is expanded.

D gene: TRBD1
J gene: TRBJ1-2
V gene: TRBV7-9
clone size: .
CDR3 DNA: TGTGCCAGCACCGGGACAGGCCGGCCCTATGGCTACACCTTC
CDR3 protein: CASTGTGRPYGYTF

D gene: .
J gene: TRBJ2-7
V gene: TRBV6-1
clone size: medium-sized
CDR3 DNA: TGTGCCAGCAGTGAACTTAAAGACTATTATTACGAGCAGTACTTC
CDR3 protein: CASSELKDYYYEQYF

D gene: TRBD1
J gene: TRBJ1-2
V gene: TRBV7-3
clone size: .
CDR3 DNA: TGTGCCAGCAGCTTCTCGAGAGACAGGGGGTCGAGTGGCTACACCTTC
CDR3 protein: CASSFSRDRGSSGYTF

D gene: .
J gene: TRBJ1-1
V gene: TRBV10-3
clone size: .
CDR3 DNA: TGTGCCATCAGCGAGCAGGAGGTGAACACTGAAGCTTTCTTT
CDR3 protein: CAISEQEVNTEAFF

D gene: .
J gene: TRBJ1-1
V gene: TRBV27
clone size: .
CDR3 DNA: TGTGCCAGCAGCTTCAACGGTGGGTCTCGGCGAGCTTTCTTT
CDR3 protein: CASSFNGGSRRAFF

D gene: .
J gene: TRBJ2-7
V gene: TRBV5-1
clone size: .
CDR3 DNA: TGCGCCAGCAGCTTGGAGGTTGGCCCGGGGCCCTACGAGCAGTACTTC
CDR3 protein: CASSLEVGPGPYEQYF

D gene: TRBD1
J gene: TRBJ1-2
V gene: TRBV28
clone size: .
CDR3 DNA: TGTGCCACCCACGGAGAACAGGGGTTTGGCTACACCTTC
CDR3 protein: CATHGEQGFGYTF

D gene: TRBD2
J gene: TRBJ2-1
V gene: TRBV11-2
clone size: .
CDR3 DNA: TGTGCCAGCAGCTACGCGCGGGGACTAGCGGACTCCTACAATGAGCAGTTCTTC
CDR3 protein: CASSYARGLADSYNEQFF

D gene: TRBD2
J gene: TRBJ2-1
V gene: TRBV19
clone size: .
CDR3 DNA: TGTGCCAGTAGTCTACAGGGACTAGCGGGAGGGCCTAATGAGCAGTTCTTC
CDR3 protein: CASSLQGLAGGPNEQFF

D gene: .
J gene: TRBJ2-2
V gene: TRBV7-6
clone size: .
CDR3 DNA: TGTGCCAGCAGCTTAGTTCTGAATACCGGGGAGCTGTTTTTT
CDR3 protein: CASSLVLNTGELFF

D gene: .
J gene: TRBJ1-2
V gene: TRBV19
clone size: .
CDR3 DNA: TGTGCCAGTATAGGAGGGAGAGCTAACTATGGCTACACCTTC
CDR3 protein: CASIGGRANYGYTF

D gene: TRBD1
J gene: TRBJ2-5
V gene: TRBV6-1
clone size: .
CDR3 DNA: TGTGCCAGCAGTGGGGGACAGTGGGAGACCCAGTACTTC
CDR3 protein: CASSGGQWETQYF

D gene: .
J gene: TRBJ2-3
V gene: TRBV5-4
clone size: .
CDR3 DNA: TGTGCCGGACATCGGAGGGGCACAGATACGCAGTATTTT
CDR3 protein: CAGHRRGTDTQYF

D gene: TRBD2
J gene: TRBJ2-1
V gene: TRBV4-2
clone size: .
CDR3 DNA: TGTGCCAGCAGCCCAGGAGCGGGAGGGCAGAATGAGCAGTTCTTC
CDR3 protein: CASSPGAGGQNEQFF

D gene: TRBD2
J gene: TRBJ2-2
V gene: TRBV9
clone size: .
CDR3 DNA: TGTGCCAGCAGCCTAGCGGGCTTTAACACCGGGGAGCTGTTTTTT
CDR3 protein: CASSLAGFNTGELFF

D gene: .
J gene: TRBJ1-1
V gene: TRBV29-1
clone size: few
CDR3 DNA: TGCAATGTCAGGGATTCAGGTACTGAAGCTTTCTTT
CDR3 protein: CNVRDSGTEAFF

D gene: .
J gene: TRBJ1-1
V gene: TRBV20-1
clone size: .
CDR3 DNA: TGCAGTGCTAGTAGGGCCTATGAAGCTTTCTTT
CDR3 protein: CSASRAYEAFF

D gene: .
J gene: TRBJ1-2
V gene: TRBV28
clone size: .
CDR3 DNA: TGTGCCAGCAGTTTATTACACTATGGCTACACCTTC
CDR3 protein: CASSLLHYGYTF

D gene: .
J gene: TRBJ2-7
V gene: TRBV6-5
clone size: .
CDR3 DNA: TGTGCCAGCAGTTACTCGTATCCGCCAAGCTACGAGCAGTACTTC
CDR3 protein: CASSYSYPPSYEQYF

D gene: TRBD1
J gene: TRBJ1-1
V gene: TRBV19
clone size: .
CDR3 DNA: TGTGCCAGTAATATCTCGGCAGGGGGCCTCATGAACACTGAAGCTTTCTTT
CDR3 protein: CASNISAGGLMNTEAFF

D gene: .
J gene: TRBJ1-1
V gene: TRBV6-6
clone size: .
CDR3 DNA: TGTGCCAGCAGACCCGGGACAAGCATGAACACTGAAGCTTTCTTT
CDR3 protein: CASRPGTSMNTEAFF

D gene: .
J gene: TRBJ1-5
V gene: TRBV15
clone size: .
CDR3 DNA: TGTGCCACCAGCAGAGGAGGCCGAGGAAGCAATCAGCCCCAGCATTTT
CDR3 protein: CATSRGGRGSNQPQHF

D gene: .
J gene: TRBJ2-5
V gene: TRBV28
clone size: few
CDR3 DNA: TGTGCCAGCAGCCCTGAAGGGCGGGGAGAGACCCAGTACTTC
CDR3 protein: CASSPEGRGETQYF

D gene: .
J gene: TRBJ1-4
V gene: TRBV5-7
clone size: .
CDR3 DNA: TGTGCCAGCAGCTTAGGAGGAGGTGAAAAACTGTTTTTT
CDR3 protein: CASSLGGGEKLFF

D gene: TRBD2
J gene: TRBJ2-1
V gene: TRBV19
clone size: .
CDR3 DNA: TGTGCCAGTAGTAACTCCCGAGGGAGGGGAGGTAGTGAGCAGTTCTTC
CDR3 protein: CASSNSRGRGGSEQFF

D gene: .
J gene: TRBJ2-1
V gene: TRBV28
clone size: once
CDR3 DNA: TGTGCCAGCAGTTTATCCCCCCCCCAGCCCAACTACAATGAGCAGTTCTTC
CDR3 protein: CASSLSPPQPNYNEQFF

D gene: TRBD1
J gene: TRBJ2-7
V gene: TRBV7-9
clone size: .
CDR3 DNA: TGTGCCAGCAGCACCGGGACAGGTGGATACGAGCAGTACTTC
CDR3 protein: CASSTGTGGYEQYF

D gene: .
J gene: TRBJ2-1
V gene: TRBV9
clone size: .
CDR3 DNA: TGTGCCAGCAGCGTAGTTGGTAATAGCCACAATGAGCAGTTCTTC
CDR3 protein: CASSVVGNSHNEQFF

D gene: .
J gene: TRBJ2-7
V gene: TRBV21-1
clone size: .
CDR3 DNA: TGTGCCAGCAGCGACAAAGGGACCTACGAGCAGTACTTC
CDR3 protein: CASSDKGTYEQYF

D gene: .
J gene: TRBJ2-7
V gene: TRBV2
clone size: few
CDR3 DNA: TGTGCCAGCAGAGGGGGGGGTTCCTACGAGCAGTACTTC
CDR3 protein: CASRGGGSYEQYF

D gene: .
J gene: TRBJ1-2
V gene: TRBV5-6
clone size: few
CDR3 DNA: TGTGCCAGCAGCCCTAGGGGGAGCTATGGCTACACCTTC
CDR3 protein: CASSPRGSYGYTF

D gene: TRBD1
J gene: TRBJ1-2
V gene: TRBV27
clone size: once
CDR3 DNA: TGTGCCAGCAGTCCGTGGGACAGTAACTATGGCTACACCTTC
CDR3 protein: CASSPWDSNYGYTF

D gene: .
J gene: TRBJ1-5
V gene: TRBV12-5
clone size: .
CDR3 DNA: TGTGCTAGTGGTTTGGTATCCGGTCTGAGCAATCAGCCCCAGCATTTT
CDR3 protein: CASGLVSGLSNQPQHF

D gene: .
J gene: TRBJ1-5
V gene: TRBV28
clone size: .
CDR3 DNA: TGTGCCAGCAGACAGGGTTTGTCTCAGCCCCAGCATTTT
CDR3 protein: CASRQGLSQPQHF

D gene: .
J gene: TRBJ2-5
V gene: TRBV7-9
clone size: .
CDR3 DNA: TGTGCAATCATGCGGTCTGGGGAGACCCAGTACTTC
CDR3 protein: CAIMRSGETQYF

D gene: TRBD1
J gene: TRBJ1-4
V gene: TRBV7-9
clone size: few
CDR3 DNA: TGTGCCAGCAGCTTGGGGGACAGGGGAGTAAGGGAAAAACTGTTTTTT
CDR3 protein: CASSLGDRGVREKLFF

D gene: .
J gene: TRBJ2-7
V gene: TRBV27
clone size: .
CDR3 DNA: TGTGCCAGCAGTTTATTTTCCGGACAGACTAACGAGCAGTACTTC
CDR3 protein: CASSLFSGQTNEQYF

D gene: .
J gene: TRBJ2-5
V gene: TRBV29-1
clone size: .
CDR3 DNA: TGCAGCGTGACGCGTGCGGGGCATCGTGAGCAGTACTTC
CDR3 protein: CSVTRAGHREQYF

D gene: TRBD2
J gene: TRBJ2-7
V gene: TRBV5-1
clone size: once
CDR3 DNA: TGCGCCAGCAGCTCCGGACTAGCGGGAGGGCACGAGCAGTACTTC
CDR3 protein: CASSSGLAGGHEQYF

D gene: TRBD2
J gene: TRBJ2-3
V gene: TRBV10-3
clone size: .
CDR3 DNA: TGTGCCATCAGTGAGTCGATTCGAGGATCTAGCGGGAGGGCCATAGATACGCAGTATTTT
CDR3 protein: CAISESIRGSSGRAIDTQYF

D gene: .
J gene: TRBJ2-6
V gene: TRBV2
clone size: .
CDR3 DNA: TGTGCCAGCAGTTCTATTGCTGGGGCCAACGTCCTGACTTTC
CDR3 protein: CASSSIAGANVLTF

D gene: TRBD2
J gene: TRBJ2-5
V gene: TRBV7-3
clone size: few
CDR3 DNA: TGTGCCAGCGGGGCTAGCGGACAAGAGACCCAGTACTTC
CDR3 protein: CASGASGQETQYF

D gene: TRBD2
J gene: TRBJ2-1
V gene: TRBV4-2
clone size: .
CDR3 DNA: TGTGCCAGCAGCGCCGGCGGGACTACAAATGAGCAGTTCTTC
CDR3 protein: CASSAGGTTNEQFF

D gene: .
J gene: TRBJ2-7
V gene: TRBV7-9
clone size: once
CDR3 DNA: TGTGCCAGCAGCTTATCGGGGACAACGAACGAGCAGTACTTC
CDR3 protein: CASSLSGTTNEQYF

D gene: .
J gene: TRBJ1-2
V gene: TRBV28
clone size: few
CDR3 DNA: TGTGCCAGCAGTCCCCCGACAAGAAACTATGGCTACACCTTC
CDR3 protein: CASSPPTRNYGYTF

D gene: TRBD1
J gene: TRBJ2-3
V gene: TRBV2
clone size: .
CDR3 DNA: TGTGCCAGCAGTGAAGCGGCGACAGGGGTGTTGCGTACGCAGTATTTT
CDR3 protein: CASSEAATGVLRTQYF

D gene: .
J gene: TRBJ2-1
V gene: TRBV6-6
clone size: .
CDR3 DNA: TGTGCCAGCAGTTACTGGGGGAGCTCCTACAATGAGCAGTTCTTC
CDR3 protein: CASSYWGSSYNEQFF

D gene: TRBD1
J gene: TRBJ2-7
V gene: TRBV6-5
clone size: .
CDR3 DNA: TGTGCCAGCAGTCGGGACAGCCCCCGGGAGCAGTACTTC
CDR3 protein: CASSRDSPREQYF

D gene: .
J gene: TRBJ1-1
V gene: TRBV25-1
clone size: few
CDR3 DNA: TGTGCCAGCAGTGAACGGGGGAGGCTGAAGGCTTTCTTT
CDR3 protein: CASSERGRLKAFF

D gene: .
J gene: TRBJ2-7
V gene: TRBV6-1
clone size: .
CDR3 DNA: TGTGCCAGCACCCAAAAGTTTACCGAGCAGTACTTC
CDR3 protein: CASTQKFTEQYF

D gene: .
J gene: TRBJ2-5
V gene: TRBV6-5
clone size: .
CDR3 DNA: TGTGCCAGCAGTTACTCGGTAGTAGAGACCCAGTACTTC
CDR3 protein: CASSYSVVETQYF

D gene: .
J gene: TRBJ2-1
V gene: TRBV9
clone size: .
CDR3 DNA: TGTGCCAGCAGCCTAGGACGTGACGTGTACAATGAGCAGTTCTTC
CDR3 protein: CASSLGRDVYNEQFF

D gene: .
J gene: TRBJ1-1
V gene: TRBV6-5
clone size: many
CDR3 DNA: TGTGCCAGCAGTTCCCAAAAAGGGGCTTTCTTT
CDR3 protein: CASSSQKGAFF

D gene: .
J gene: TRBJ1-1
V gene: TRBV30
clone size: .
CDR3 DNA: TGTGCCTGGACCAGACGAGGGGTGGGGATCGCTGAAGCTTTCTTT
CDR3 protein: CAWTRRGVGIAEAFF

D gene: .
J gene: TRBJ1-1
V gene: TRBV18
clone size: .
CDR3 DNA: TGTGCCAGCTCACCGGGCGAGAACACTGAAGCTTTCTTT
CDR3 protein: CASSPGENTEAFF

D gene: .
J gene: TRBJ2-3
V gene: TRBV5-1
clone size: .
CDR3 DNA: TGCGCCAGCAGCCTAACAGGCTATGGTGGCACAGATACGCAGTATTTT
CDR3 protein: CASSLTGYGGTDTQYF

D gene: .
J gene: TRBJ2-1
V gene: TRBV28
clone size: .
CDR3 DNA: TGTGCCAGTCTCTTTAGCGGCACGGGAGAGCAGTTCTTC
CDR3 protein: CASLFSGTGEQFF

D gene: .
J gene: TRBJ2-7
V gene: TRBV18
clone size: .
CDR3 DNA: TGTGCCAGCTCACCGCGGGACTTCCCCTACGAGCAGTACTTC
CDR3 protein: CASSPRDFPYEQYF